This entry lists 20 T cell receptor beta chains sequenced from one sample in a study of T cell responses to AZD1222 COVID-19 vaccine. The protocol was immunoSEQ multiplex PCR, while the TCRdb copy is restricted to in-frame clones and leaves out a portion. The sample has about 140,000 clones; about 90% are singletons. The material sequenced was peripheral blood, taken 28 days after the second AZD1222 dose. These receptors all stem from an adult who received the AZD1222 COVID-19 vaccine.

This chain links TRBV6-5 with TRBJ1-5, with 9 positions matching TRBD1. Germline CDR1 is MNHEY and CDR2 is SVGAGI. The CDR3 loop spans 14 amino acids. Unmatched junction bases numbered 1, after V lost 6 bases and J lost 1 base. For the CDR3, the DNA is TGTGCCAGCAGAGGGACAGGGAGCAATCAGCCCCAGCATTTT. Its protein is CASRGTGSNQPQHF.

The rearrangement uses TRBV18 and TRBJ2-2, with D possibly being TRBD1 or TRBD2 (5 bases each). The germline gives CDR1 KGHSH, CDR2 LQKENI. V lost 3 bases and J lost 1, with 12 bases in between. The CDR3 totals 16 residues. CDR3 DNA sequence: TGTGCCAGCTCACCCCGCAGGGCGGGGAACACCGGGGAGCTGTTTTTT. This translates into CASSPRRAGNTGELFF. Full variable domain (rest looked up from reference TRBV18 and TRBJ2-2): NAGVMQNPRHLVRRRGQEARLRCSPMKGHSHVYWYRQLPEEGLKFMVYLQKENIIDESGMPKERFSAEFPKEGPSILRIQQVVRGDSAAYFCASSPRRAGNTGELFFGEGSRLTVL.

This chain uses TRBV29-1 with TRBJ1-1; D call uncertain. This CDR3 has 12 amino acids. V was clipped by 7 bases and J by 0 bases, with 9 bases between them. Germline V CDR1 and CDR2: SQVTM, ANQGSEA. CDR3 loop: CSATYVNTEAFF. The CDR3, as DNA: TGCAGCGCGACATATGTGAACACTGAAGCTTTCTTT. The full variable domain, completed using reference TRBV29-1 and TRBJ1-1, is SAVISQKPSRDICQRGTSLTIQCQVDSQVTMMFWYRQQPGQSLTLIATANQGSEATYESGFVIDKFPISRPNLTFSTLTVSNMSPEDSSIYLCSATYVNTEAFFGQGTRLTVV.

CDR3 protein: CASSYGTGTEAFF. CDR3 in DNA: TGCGCCAGCAGTTACGGGACAGGGACTGAAGCTTTCTTT. The chain couples TRBV5-1 to TRBJ1-1, with TRBD1 matching over 9 bases. With V trimmed by 5 bases and J by 5 bases, 4 bases remained unmatched. The length of the CDR3 is 13 residues. Germline loops: CDR1 SGHRS, CDR2 YFSETQ.

CDR3 region: CASSQKEATQPGSKNIQYF. DNA for the CDR3: TGTGCCAGCAGCCAAAAAGAGGCAACGCAACCAGGGTCCAAAAACATTCAGTACTTC. This sequence joins TRBV3-1 (or the pseudogene TRBV3-2) and TRBJ2-4, with a weak D call TRBD1 (5 bases). Germline CDR1 and CDR2: LGHDT and YNNKEL (reference sequence). This CDR3 has 19 residues. Trimming left V 2 bases short and J 2 bases short, with 22 bases between.

J is TRBJ1-6 and V is TRBV19; 7 bases agree with TRBD1. The CDR3 loop spans 14 amino acids. V trimming: 5 bases; J trimming: 8 bases; junction bases outside the gene matches: 6. CDR1 and CDR2 from the germline V gene are LNHDA and SQIVND (reference sequence). The CDR3 bases are TGTGCCAGTAGTCCCCTCAGGGGGGATTCACCCCTCCACTTT. This codes for CASSPLRGDSPLHF.

This clone was seen a single time. The chain couples TRBV19 to TRBJ2-1, with 7 bases that match TRBD2. CDR1 LNHDA and CDR2 SQIVND come from the germline V gene (reference sequence). The junction had 5 bases not matched to a gene; V was cut back by 3 bases and J by 3 bases. The CDR3 has 15 residues. As DNA, the CDR3 is TGTGCCAGTAGTATCTCTAGCGGCCACTACAATGAGCAGTTCTTC. It codes for CASSISSGHYNEQFF.

The chain has TRBV9 and TRBJ2-5, with D tentatively TRBD1 (6 bases). V shed 0 bases and J shed 4 bases, with 10 bases lying between them. The CDR3 totals 14 residues. Germline V CDR1 and CDR2: SGDLS, YYNGEE. This CDR3 reads CASSVAGQRETQYF. As DNA, the CDR3 is TGTGCCAGCAGCGTAGCTGGACAGAGAGAGACCCAGTACTTC.

The chain uses TRBV6-5 and TRBJ1-6; the match to TRBD1 covers 10 bases. Unmatched junction bases numbered 2, after V lost 0 bases and J lost 9 bases. CDR3 size: 15 residues. The germline gives CDR1 MNHEY, CDR2 SVGAGI. The CDR3, as DNA: TGTGCCAGCAGTTACTCCCGACAGGGGGCTTCACCCCTCCACTTT. Its translation is CASSYSRQGASPLHF.

The chain employs TRBV30 and TRBJ1-1, with D perhaps TRBD1 (5 bases). Germline values: CDR1 GTSNPN, CDR2 SVGIG (reference sequence). V lost 3 bases and J lost 1, with 9 bases in between. This CDR3 has 13 residues. In nucleotides, the CDR3 is TGTGCCTGGAGGGCTCAGGGGAACACTGAAGCTTTCTTT. The encoded protein is CAWRAQGNTEAFF.

J is TRBJ1-4 and V is TRBV28; 9 nucleotides line up with TRBD1. With V trimmed by 6 bases and J by 8 bases, 19 bases remained unmatched. The germline V gene encodes CDR1 MDHEN and CDR2 SYDVKM. The length of the CDR3 is 18 residues. The CDR3 nucleotides are TGTGCCAGCAGGCCCGCCCCGGAAACAGGGGGCAGAGGGGAAAAACTGTTTTTT. Its protein is CASRPAPETGGRGEKLFF.

The chain joins TRBV12-3 or TRBV12-4 to TRBJ2-1, with D hard to call. Between the trimmed V and J ends, which lost 2 bases and 8 bases, there was a span of 10 bases. This CDR3 is built from 13 residues. CDR3 bases: TGTGCCAGCAGTTTAATTAGGGCGCATGAGCAGTTCTTC. Protein sequence: CASSLIRAHEQFF.

V usage is TRBV5-5 and J usage is TRBJ1-6; TRBD1 matches 9 bases. This CDR3 is built from 15 residues. Germline CDR1 reads SGHKS; CDR2 reads YYEKEE (reference sequence). V dropped 4 bases and J dropped 9; count of bases not matched to a gene: 8. The CDR3 DNA reads TGTGCCAGCAGCCCTGCGGGACAGGGTCTTTCACCCCTCCACTTT. Translated: CASSPAGQGLSPLHF.

This clone has a handful of counts. The V gene is TRBV3-1 (or the pseudogene TRBV3-2), the J gene TRBJ1-5, with D hard to call. V lost 4 bases and J 5 bases, leaving 15 bases between the germline ends. The CDR3 consists of 15 residues. Germline loops: CDR1 LGHDT, CDR2 YNNKEL (reference sequence). In nucleotides, the CDR3 is TGTGCCAGCAGCCCCACCCGGGAAGATTATCAGCCCCAGCATTTT. This gives the protein CASSPTREDYQPQHF.

V gene TRBV7-9 combines with J gene TRBJ1-1; perhaps TRBD1 as D (5 bases). CDR1 is SEHNR, CDR2 FQNEAQ, per germline (reference sequence). V was cut by 6 bases and J by 0 bases, with 14 bases left in between. The CDR3 extends over 15 amino acids. The CDR3 bases are TGTGCCAGCAGTCCTCTAGGACACTTGAACACTGAAGCTTTCTTT. Translated: CASSPLGHLNTEAFF.

The CDR3 here is CASSLEQESGYTF. CDR3 nucleotide sequence: TGCGCCAGCAGCTTGGAACAGGAGAGTGGCTACACCTTC. The rearrangement uses TRBV5-1 and TRBJ1-2; possibly TRBD1 for D (5 bases). The germline V gene encodes CDR1 SGHRS and CDR2 YFSETQ. Trimming pared 0 bases from V and 7 bases from J, leaving 10 bases between. The CDR3 is 13 residues long.

The chain joins TRBV7-2 to TRBJ2-5; 7 bases align to TRBD1. The CDR3 spans 13 residues. The germline V gene encodes CDR1 SGHTA and CDR2 FQGNSA. J lost 12 bases, V lost 7 bases, and 14 bases had no gene match. This CDR3 is CASIEGNRGRKYF. The CDR3, as DNA: TGTGCCAGCATCGAAGGCAACAGGGGACGAAAGTACTTC.

The sample holds one count of this clone. The chain couples TRBV4-3 to TRBJ1-3, with D hard to call. CDR1 is LGHNA, CDR2 YSLEER, per germline. CDR3 size: 15 residues. Trimming shortened V by 2 bases and J by 2 bases, and 10 bases separated the two germline ends. The CDR3 nucleotides read TGCGCCAGCAGCCAAAGCTGGGGAGCTGGAAACACCATATATTTT. Amino acids: CASSQSWGAGNTIYF.

The chain employs TRBV2 and TRBJ2-5; TRBD1 is a possible D gene (5 bases). CDR1 and CDR2 (germline): SNHLY, FYNNEI. This CDR3 contains 14 residues. Trimming removed 7 bases from V and 5 bases from J, with 17 bases in between. The CDR3 here is CASTMDNSKETQYF. As DNA, the CDR3 is TGTGCCAGCACCATGGACAACTCGAAGGAGACCCAGTACTTC.

This sequence joins TRBV29-1 and TRBJ2-5; D gene ambiguous. This CDR3 has 13 residues. Germline V gene lookup returns CDR1 SQVTM and CDR2 ANQGSEA. Trimming removed 3 bases from V and 2 bases from J, with 10 bases in between. The chain's CDR3 is CSVEGWAQETQYF. The CDR3 DNA follows: TGCAGCGTTGAGGGTTGGGCACAAGAGACCCAGTACTTC.